This entry describes one T cell receptor beta chain. The antigen is unknown. Germline CDR1 DFQATT, CDR2 SNEGSKA (reference sequence). The CDR3 has 12 residues. This sample was taken from a study of CD8 T cells in ankylosing spondylitis. Study-wide points: Disease-linked clones bore a CD8+ phenotype and were relatively rare in peripheral blood. Some motif variants had been reported before (in reactive arthritis synovial fluid and blood). What seemed typical of ankylosing spondylitis blood was a TCR beta motif built from several highly homologous variants.

TCRdb fed the 5' RACE reads into MiXCR, producing one record per CDR3 protein. This table has around 890,000 distinct CDR3 sequences, approximately 12% appearing once. The chain has TRBV20-1 and TRBJ1-2; 7 bases are shared with TRBD1. The sequenced material came from blood, either unsorted or a sorted T cell fraction (not recorded which). This sequence was found in a male donor with ankylosing spondylitis. This CDR3 is CSHGTVNLGYTF. The DNA for the CDR3 is TGCAGCCACGGGACAGTCAACTTGGGCTACACCTTC.